The 26 T cell receptor beta chains below come from one sample, sequenced in a study of blood T cell repertoires in COVID-19. The table came from immunoSEQ multiplex PCR; TCRdb's copy has only in-frame clones and leaves some out. The table has roughly 300,000 clones, approximately 81% seen once. The sample was peripheral blood. The receptors derive from a woman aged 55-69 years with active or convalescent COVID-19.

The chain couples TRBV2 to TRBJ1-3; D may be TRBD1 (6 bases). Germline CDR1 reads SNHLY; CDR2 reads FYNNEI. This CDR3 has 16 amino acids. Trimming took off 4 bases at V and 0 bases at J, with 13 bases between the two ends. CDR3 residues: CASSGNTGFSGNTIYF. CDR3 sequence (DNA): TGTGCCAGCAGTGGAAATACAGGGTTCTCTGGAAACACCATATATTTT.

The chain has TRBV4-3 and TRBJ2-3; 7 nucleotides match TRBD1. The V gene end was trimmed by 0 bases and the J gene end by 3 bases; junction bases not matched to a gene: 12. Germline CDR1 reads LGHNA; CDR2 reads YSLEER. The CDR3 length is 18 residues. DNA of the CDR3: TGCGCCAGCAGCCAAGAGACCGGGACAGTGAGAGGAACAGATACGCAGTATTTT. It yields the protein CASSQETGTVRGTDTQYF.

This rearrangement joins TRBV4-2 to TRBJ2-5; 7 bases line up with TRBD1. V lost 9 bases and J lost 5; bases outside the gene matches: 9. CDR1 is LGHNA and CDR2 is YNFKEQ in the germline V gene. The CDR3 covers 13 residues. The DNA for the CDR3 is TGTGCCAGTAGTACAGGGGCAGGGGAGACCCAGTACTTC. Amino acids: CASSTGAGETQYF.

CDR3 loop: CASSLAAGGTYNEQFF. CDR3 bases: TGCGCCAGCAGCTTGGCCGCGGGGGGAACCTACAATGAGCAGTTCTTC. V gene TRBV5-1 combines with J gene TRBJ2-1; 8 positions match TRBD2. Germline lookup yields CDR1 SGHRS and CDR2 YFSETQ. This CDR3 is 16 amino acids long. V was clipped by 0 bases and J by 2 bases; unmatched bases: 4.

The V and J genes are TRBV7-2 and TRBJ1-6; TRBD1 might be the D (5 bases). Germline V lookup: CDR1 SGHTA, CDR2 FQGNSA. Deletions cut 0 bases from V and 10 bases from J, with 13 bases between. The CDR3 contains 15 residues. The CDR3 here is CASSLAGWGDSPLHF. The CDR3 nucleotides are TGTGCCAGCAGCTTAGCGGGGTGGGGGGACTCACCCCTCCACTTT.

The CDR3 region has the DNA TGCGCCAGCAGCCAGCGGCCTCCAGTTGCGGGAAGCTCCTATAATTCACCCCTCCACTTT. Translating gives CASSQRPPVAGSSYNSPLHF. The rearrangement links TRBV4-1 to TRBJ1-6; D is undetermined. This CDR3 is built from 20 residues. V lost 3 bases and J 0 bases, leaving 21 bases between the germline ends. The V gene's germline CDR1 is MGHRA and CDR2 YSYEKL.

The chain employs TRBV7-9 and TRBJ1-3; D possibly corresponds to TRBD1 (6 bases). Looked up from germline, CDR1 is SEHNR and CDR2 is FQNEAQ (reference sequence). CDR3 length: 16 residues. V was cut by 11 bases and J by 0 bases, with 20 bases left in between. As DNA, the CDR3 is TGTGCCTTTCTGAGGGGACAACCTAGCTCTGGAAACACCATATATTTT. Protein: CAFLRGQPSSGNTIYF.

V usage is TRBV6-5 and J usage is TRBJ1-2; 10 bases fit TRBD1. Trimming removed 7 bases from V and 5 bases from J; junction bases left unmatched: 10. There are 15 residues in the CDR3. Germline loops: CDR1 MNHEY, CDR2 SVGAGI. Written as DNA, the CDR3 is TGTGCCAGCACGACAGGGGGCTCTCTAGGGTATGGCTACACCTTC. This sequence encodes CASTTGGSLGYGYTF.

In this sample, this clone turned up once. V gene TRBV27 combines with J gene TRBJ2-1; 9 bases are shared with TRBD2. V dropped 8 bases and J dropped 3; count of bases not matched to a gene: 11. This CDR3 contains 16 residues. Germline CDR1 MNHEY, CDR2 SMNVEV (reference sequence). The CDR3 spells CASARPKAGGYNEQFF. The DNA of the CDR3 is TGTGCCAGCGCCCGTCCAAAAGCGGGGGGCTACAATGAGCAGTTCTTC.

J is TRBJ2-3 and V is TRBV7-9; TRBD2 matches 11 bases. After removal of 2 bases from V and 1 base from J, the junction contained 5 bases not matched to a gene. Germline V gene lookup returns CDR1 SEHNR and CDR2 FQNEAQ (reference sequence). The CDR3 spans 17 residues. The CDR3 region has the DNA TGTGCCAGCAGCTTACTTCCTAGCGGGGGGCGCACAGATACGCAGTATTTT. Amino acid sequence: CASSLLPSGGRTDTQYF.

This clone came up a few times. The V call is TRBV19, the J call TRBJ1-6; D unresolved. The CDR3 is 14 amino acids. V was cut by 4 bases and J by 5 bases, with 9 bases left in between. Germline V lookup: CDR1 LNHDA, CDR2 SQIVND (reference sequence). The CDR3, as DNA: TGTGCCAGTAGTACGGGTCAGAATAATTCACCCCTCCACTTT. Translating gives CASSTGQNNSPLHF. The complete variable domain, with remaining parts taken from reference TRBV19 and TRBJ1-6, reads DGGITQSPKYLFRKEGQNVTLSCEQNLNHDAMYWYRQDPGQGLRLIYYSQIVNDFQKGDIAEGYSVSREKKESFPLTVTSAQKNPTAFYLCASSTGQNNSPLHFGNGTRLTVT.

This chain's CDR3 is CASSPSRAGAYEQYF. CDR3 in DNA: TGTGCCAGCAGCCCCTCCAGGGCGGGGGCTTACGAGCAGTACTTC. The rearrangement uses TRBV3-1 (or the pseudogene TRBV3-2) and TRBJ2-7; D might be TRBD2 (7 bases). The CDR3 is 15 residues long. Germline CDR1 LGHDT, CDR2 YNNKEL (reference sequence). V lost 4 bases to trimming and J lost 4 bases, with 17 bases between them.

The CDR3 spells CATSEGGTDTQYF. The CDR3 DNA reads as TGTGCCACCAGTGAGGGGGGAACAGATACGCAGTATTTT. The chain couples TRBV24-1 to TRBJ2-3; D is possibly TRBD2 (6 bases). Per the germline V gene, CDR1 is KGHDR and CDR2 is SFDVKD. This CDR3 is 13 amino acids long. The V and J ends lost 4 bases and 3 bases respectively, with 7 bases between them.

CDR3 in DNA: TGCGCCAGCAGCCCGACTAGCGGGGGGGCGATGGGTGAGCAGTTCTTC. Encoded protein: CASSPTSGGAMGEQFF. J is TRBJ2-1 and V is TRBV5-1, with TRBD2 matching over 14 bases. The CDR3 is 16 amino acids. Germline V gene data show CDR1 as SGHRS and CDR2 as YFSETQ. The ends lost 4 bases at V and 9 bases at J; junction bases unmatched: 9.

The chain combines TRBV7-2 with TRBJ1-2; the D gene is possibly TRBD1 (6 bases). Per the germline V gene, CDR1 is SGHTA and CDR2 is FQGNSA. Trimming shortened V by 0 bases and J by 5 bases, and 16 bases separated the two germline ends. This CDR3 spans 16 amino acids. The CDR3 region has the DNA TGTGCCAGCAGCTTAGCGGTTTTGATGGGGGCTTATGGCTACACCTTC. It codes for CASSLAVLMGAYGYTF.

This chain connects TRBV4-1 to TRBJ1-3; tentative D call: TRBD1 (5 bases). Trimming removed 0 bases from V and 4 bases from J, with 13 bases in between. Germline CDR1 MGHRA, CDR2 YSYEKL. CDR3 size: 16 residues. CDR3 coding DNA: TGCGCCAGCAGCCAAGAACCGGGGGGATCGGGAAACACCATATATTTT. Protein sequence: CASSQEPGGSGNTIYF.

CDR3 amino acids: CASSQGGGITDTQYF. For the CDR3, the DNA is TGTGCCAGCAGCCAAGGGGGGGGCATCACAGATACGCAGTATTTT. V gene TRBV3-1 (or the pseudogene TRBV3-2) combines with J gene TRBJ2-3, with a tentative D call TRBD2 (7 bases). This CDR3 region has 15 residues. The germline V gene encodes CDR1 LGHDT and CDR2 YNNKEL (reference sequence). V lost 1 base, J lost 2 bases, and 10 bases lay in between.

V is TRBV5-1 and J is TRBJ2-3; the D gene is possibly TRBD2 (7 bases). Germline values: CDR1 SGHRS, CDR2 YFSETQ. The length of the CDR3 is 15 residues. V was cut by 0 bases and J by 3 bases, with 11 bases left in between. The chain's CDR3 is CASSLVGGVTDTQYF. For the CDR3, the DNA is TGCGCCAGCAGCTTGGTAGGGGGGGTGACAGATACGCAGTATTTT.

This clone has a handful of counts. V is TRBV28 and J is TRBJ2-3; 7 bases line up with TRBD1. The CDR3 sequence is 17 residues long. Germline CDR1 MDHEN, CDR2 SYDVKM. V shed 6 bases, J shed 3 bases, and the junction held 15 bases outside the gene matches. For the CDR3, the DNA is TGTGCCAGCAGCTCACTTAGGGGGACAGAGCTAACAGATACGCAGTATTTT. It yields the protein CASSSLRGTELTDTQYF.

The chain has TRBV7-2 and TRBJ1-5; D remains ambiguous. The CDR3 covers 16 residues. Trimming shortened V by 5 bases and J by 1 base, and 15 bases separated the two germline ends. Germline V lookup: CDR1 SGHTA, CDR2 FQGNSA. CDR3 amino acids: CASSRNGASSNQPQHF. CDR3 DNA: TGTGCCAGCAGCCGCAATGGAGCCTCAAGCAATCAGCCCCAGCATTTT.

J is TRBJ2-3 and V is TRBV19; 9 bases are a match to TRBD2. Germline V CDR1 and CDR2: LNHDA, SQIVND (reference sequence). The CDR3 consists of 15 residues. Trimming removed 6 bases from V and 4 bases from J; junction bases left unmatched: 8. CDR3 nucleotide sequence: TGTGCCAGTAGCCAGCGGGGGGCCCTGGCAGATACGCAGTATTTT. It translates to CASSQRGALADTQYF.

The rearrangement links TRBV14 to TRBJ2-7; D possibly corresponds to TRBD2 (5 bases). The V gene lost 4 bases and the J gene lost 6 bases, with 13 bases spanning the gap. This CDR3 has 13 amino acids. The germline V gene has CDR1 SGHDN and CDR2 FVKESK. The CDR3 loop reads CASSRGWDGEQYF. CDR3 bases: TGTGCCAGCAGCCGAGGGTGGGATGGCGAGCAGTACTTC.

The chain uses TRBV10-1 and TRBJ2-7; possibly TRBD2 for D (6 bases). Germline V gene data show CDR1 as WNHNN and CDR2 as SYGVQD (reference sequence). V was trimmed by 3 bases and J by 2 bases, leaving 14 bases between them. This CDR3 spans 15 amino acids. CDR3 DNA: TGCGCCAGCAGTGACTCCGGGACGGGAGCCTACGAGCAGTACTTC. Amino acids: CASSDSGTGAYEQYF.

The chain uses TRBV28 and TRBJ2-1; a possible D gene is TRBD2 (7 bases). The CDR3 totals 15 residues. V was cut by 1 base and J by 10 bases, with 17 bases left in between. Germline lookup yields CDR1 MDHEN and CDR2 SYDVKM. The CDR3 sequence is CASSLFGGRTGEQFF. As DNA, the CDR3 is TGTGCCAGCAGTTTATTCGGGGGGCGTACGGGGGAGCAGTTCTTC.

J is TRBJ2-1 and V is TRBV19, with D perhaps matching TRBD2 (6 bases). Trimming removed 0 bases from V and 2 bases from J, with 8 bases in between. Germline CDR1 reads LNHDA; CDR2 reads SQIVND (reference sequence). This CDR3 has 15 amino acids. CDR3 nucleotides: TGTGCCAGTAGTATAGACCCGGGAGCCTACAATGAGCAGTTCTTC. This encodes CASSIDPGAYNEQFF.

The J gene is TRBJ1-1, the V gene TRBV12-3 or TRBV12-4; D is undetermined. The CDR3 loop spans 13 amino acids. The V and J ends lost 8 bases and 0 bases respectively, with 10 bases between them. DNA for the CDR3: TGTGCCAGCGGTAGTCTTATGAACACTGAAGCTTTCTTT. It yields the protein CASGSLMNTEAFF.